Sequencing of this T cell receptor (beta chain) was carried out in a study of blood T cells in healthy people across ages. This clonotype came up many times. A second roughly 6 to 11 cycle PCR used barcoded and J-beta primers. Each cDNA molecule carried a tag from a template-switch adaptor that contained 12 random nucleotides. Every individual sample yielded 3 million or more paired-end reads (each containing CDR3). TCRdb re-called the 5' RACE reads through MiXCR, storing one row per CDR3 protein. The table has 800,000 to 900,000 distinct CDR3 sequences, around 68% seen once. The sequencing sample was made of blood. The receptor was isolated from a man aged 30-40 years in good health.

CDR3 sequence: CASSQTSTDTQYF. The CDR3 region has the DNA TGTGCCAGCTCCCAGACTAGCACAGATACGCAGTATTTT. This sequence joins TRBV3-1 and TRBJ2-3; no firm D call. Per the germline V gene, CDR1 is LGHDT and CDR2 is YNNKEL (reference sequence). The CDR3 loop spans 13 amino acids. V was clipped by 8 bases and J by 0 bases, with 9 bases between them.